This TCR beta chain appears in the sequencing data of a study of OX40 agonist ivuxolimab in advanced cancers. Study-level background: Hepatocellular carcinoma, melanoma, renal cell or head and neck cancer occurred in dose-escalation patients.

General study findings and limits: Clonal expansion in partial responders at 0.1-3.0 mg/kg ranked among the lowest.

Trimming removed 0 bases at V and 4 bases at J, with 14 bases between. CDR3 size: 16 residues. From germline, CDR1 is MNHEY and CDR2 SMNVEV (reference sequence). Turning to this clone: What it recognizes is unknown.

Measured with immunoSEQ multiplex PCR; TCRdb has only the in-frame clones, and not every one. The data contain 92,000 or so clones, 90% of them seen just once; the ten biggest clones take up about 7.2%. This clonotype originated in an adult with an advanced solid tumor such as melanoma, head and neck, liver or kidney cancer. The material sequenced was CD4+ or CD8+ T cells sorted from blood, taken in a trial of the OX40 agonist ivuxolimab. The chain couples TRBV27 to TRBJ2-3, with unresolved D. The CDR3 loop is CASSLSGFIGADTQYF. The CDR3 DNA is TGTGCCAGCAGTTTATCAGGGTTCATTGGGGCAGATACGCAGTATTTT.